This TCR beta chain appears in the sequencing data of a study of T cells in Graves' hyperthyroidism and ophthalmopathy. RNA transcripts gave rise to amplified TCR beta CDR3 regions. First-round RT-PCR targeting the TCR CDR3 was performed with the HTBI primer set. Via MiXCR, TCRdb re-called the multiplex PCR reads, giving one row per CDR3 protein. The repertoire holds fewer than 450,000 distinct CDR3 sequences, with about a sixth as singletons. This clonotype showed up many times. Germline trimming cut 0 bases from V and 8 bases from J; bases unmatched to any gene: 5. This CDR3 is 16 amino acids long. Germline assignment: CDR1 SQVTM and CDR2 ANQGSEA.

The chain uses TRBV29-1 and TRBJ2-1; 15 bases are shared with TRBD2. The TCR comes from a woman aged 25 to 39 with Graves' hyperthyroidism that later progressed to Graves' ophthalmopathy. The sample comprised blood. CDR3 in amino acids: CSVEEWTSGGVHEQFF. CDR3 nucleotide sequence: TGCAGCGTTGAAGAGTGGACTAGCGGGGGGGTCCATGAGCAGTTCTTC.